The 15 T cell receptor beta chains listed next were all sequenced from one sample in a study of cytomegalovirus exposure and HLA in healthy donors. PCR involved 60 Vbeta and 13 Jbeta primers. Profiled with immunoSEQ multiplex PCR; TCRdb holds only in-frame clones, not every one. The top ten clones hold roughly 7.5% of a sample with some 170,000 clones, approximately 81% of them seen once. What was sequenced was PBMCs. These receptors were obtained from a young woman in good health and CMV-seropositive.

This chain links TRBV5-1 with TRBJ2-1, with TRBD1 matching over 8 bases. V lost 6 bases to trimming and J lost 2 bases; unmatched junction nucleotides: 7. The CDR3 spans 15 residues. Looked up from germline, CDR1 is SGHRS and CDR2 is YFSETQ. CDR3: CASTLTGAPYNEQFF. CDR3 nucleotide sequence: TGCGCCAGCACATTGACAGGGGCGCCCTACAATGAGCAGTTCTTC.

This rearrangement joins TRBV5-1 to TRBJ2-5, with a tentative D call TRBD1 (6 bases). Germline CDR1 is SGHRS and CDR2 is YFSETQ. Deletions cut 2 bases from V and 1 base from J, with 9 bases between. This CDR3 region has 14 residues. The CDR3 loop reads CASSLTGSQETQYF. The CDR3 coding sequence is TGCGCCAGCAGCTTAACAGGGTCCCAAGAGACCCAGTACTTC.

The chain links TRBV5-4 to TRBJ1-1, with TRBD1 as a possible D gene (5 bases). Per the germline V gene, CDR1 is SGHNT and CDR2 is YYREEE (reference sequence). The CDR3 runs 16 residues. V was shortened by 0 bases and J by 6 bases, with 18 bases between the two germline ends. The DNA of the CDR3 is TGTGCCAGCAGCTTGGGCGGCTGGGGCGCAGACGCTGAAGCTTTCTTT. It specifies CASSLGGWGADAEAFF.

The chain recombines TRBV4-1 with TRBJ2-3; D unresolved. Trimming cost V 4 bases and J 4 bases, with 15 bases left between them. The CDR3 is 15 amino acids. Per the germline V gene, CDR1 is MGHRA and CDR2 is YSYEKL. For the CDR3, the DNA is TGCGCCAGCAGCCTCCTGAGCCCTCGGGCAGATACGCAGTATTTT. Translating gives CASSLLSPRADTQYF.

The chain is built from TRBV7-8 and TRBJ2-7; D possibly corresponds to TRBD1 (6 bases). Deletions cut 5 bases from V and 2 bases from J, with 13 bases between. The CDR3 runs to 14 residues. Germline CDR1 SGHVS, CDR2 FQNEAQ. CDR3 DNA sequence: TGTGCCAGCAGCCGTAGGACAGTAACCTACGAGCAGTACTTC. Protein sequence: CASSRRTVTYEQYF.

A single count supports this clone. The V call is TRBV30, the J call TRBJ1-6; D unresolved. The V gene lost 4 bases and the J gene lost 6 bases, with 10 bases spanning the gap. This CDR3 region has 13 residues. Per germline, CDR1 GTSNPN and CDR2 SVGIG (reference sequence). The CDR3 region is CAWTYGANSPLHF. In DNA, the CDR3 is TGTGCCTGGACCTACGGAGCTAATTCACCCCTCCACTTT.

This clone has more than one count but fewer than ten. V and J are TRBV10-3 and TRBJ1-2; 9 nucleotides align to TRBD1. Germline CDR1 and CDR2: ENHRY and SYGVKD. J was trimmed by 8 bases and V by 7 bases; bases with no gene match: 11. The length of the CDR3 is 14 residues. The CDR3 reads CAITRDREPRGYTF. The DNA for the CDR3 is TGTGCCATCACCCGGGACAGGGAGCCTCGCGGCTACACCTTC.

This clone is a singleton in its sample. The rearrangement joins TRBV5-4 to TRBJ2-5, with 8 bases aligning to TRBD1. The CDR3 has 15 residues. Trimming removed 4 bases from V and 4 bases from J; junction bases left unmatched: 9. CDR1 SGHNT and CDR2 YYREEE come from the germline V gene (reference sequence). CDR3 sequence reads: CASSRADTGGETQYF. The CDR3 DNA reads TGTGCCAGCAGCCGGGCGGATACAGGGGGAGAGACCCAGTACTTC.

This clone was counted between two and nine times. The chain carries TRBV5-1 and TRBJ1-1; weak D call: TRBD1 (6 bases). This CDR3 contains 14 residues. With 4 bases removed from V and 1 base from J, the gap between germline ends came to 11 bases. Germline lookup yields CDR1 SGHRS and CDR2 YFSETQ. The CDR3: CASSVTGWNTEAFF. CDR3 nucleotides: TGCGCCAGCAGCGTGACAGGTTGGAACACTGAAGCTTTCTTT.

V is TRBV4-3 and J is TRBJ2-7, with 12 bases matching TRBD2. Looked up from germline, CDR1 is LGHNA and CDR2 is YSLEER. V was pared by 1 base and J by 3 bases, with 4 bases of the junction left unmatched. The CDR3 has 16 residues. The chain's CDR3 is CASSQGVTSGGYEQYF. DNA of the CDR3: TGCGCCAGCAGCCAAGGCGTGACTAGCGGGGGCTACGAGCAGTACTTC.

This rearrangement joins TRBV27 to TRBJ1-6; D is possibly TRBD1 (5 bases). From germline, CDR1 is MNHEY and CDR2 SMNVEV (reference sequence). CDR3 length equals 15 residues. V dropped 9 bases and J dropped 7 bases, with 19 bases sitting between them. CDR3 loop: CASSKRGLFNSPLHF. The CDR3 bases are TGTGCCAGTTCTAAAAGGGGACTGTTCAATTCACCCCTCCACTTT.

The CDR3 sequence: CASSPPGRRGETQYF. In DNA form, the CDR3 reads TGTGCCAGCAGCCCTCCCGGTAGGCGAGGAGAGACCCAGTACTTC. The chain joins TRBV7-6 to TRBJ2-5; D gene ambiguous. CDR1 is SGHVS and CDR2 is FNYEAQ in the germline V gene. Trimming stripped 5 bases from V and 4 bases from J, with 17 bases between. The CDR3 runs 15 residues.

This rearrangement joins TRBV13 to TRBJ1-2; tentative D call: TRBD1 (5 bases). CDR1 is PRHDT and CDR2 is FYEKMQ in the germline V gene (reference sequence). This CDR3 has 15 amino acids. The V gene lost 0 bases and the J gene lost 4 bases, with 12 bases spanning the gap. This CDR3 is CASSLGRGAPYGYTF. The CDR3 region has the DNA TGTGCCAGCAGCTTAGGGCGCGGGGCTCCCTATGGCTACACCTTC.

This clone has only one observation. The CDR3 nucleotides read TGTGCCAGCAGGCAAGGGTTGGGAGGGACCGAAAAACTGTTTTTT. It encodes CASRQGLGGTEKLFF. The rearrangement uses TRBV7-9 and TRBJ1-4; the D gene is possibly TRBD1 (5 bases). Trimming shortened V by 6 bases and J by 8 bases, and 19 bases separated the two germline ends. The CDR3 contains 15 residues. Germline V gene lookup returns CDR1 SEHNR and CDR2 FQNEAQ (reference sequence).

The gene calls are TRBV7-2 and TRBJ1-6; D is unresolved. Trimming pared 0 bases from V and 6 bases from J, leaving 12 bases between. CDR1 SGHTA and CDR2 FQGNSA come from the germline V gene. The CDR3 length is 16 residues. The CDR3 bases are TGTGCCAGCAGCTTAGCGTTAACAGAGAGTAATTCACCCCTCCACTTT. Amino acid sequence: CASSLALTESNSPLHF.